This is a list of T cell receptor beta chains from one sample in a study of blood T cells in healthy people across ages. TCRdb re-derived calls from the 5' RACE reads in MiXCR, one entry per CDR3 protein. Counted here are some 900,000 distinct CDR3 sequences, roughly 52% occurring once; the ten biggest clones make up around 15%. Input material: blood. The source of these receptors is a man aged 30 to 39 in good health. Each CDR3 is given with its conserved first and last residue. The D gene is left open where the match is weak. Not every row has a clone size; where given, it reads once, few, many or a size class.

v_call	clone_size	d_call	j_call	cdr3_nt	cdr3_aa
TRBV7-8	NA	TRBD1	TRBJ1-5	TGTGCCAGCAGCGTCGCCGGGACAGGGAGCGTAAGCAATCAGCCCCAGCATTTT	CASSVAGTGSVSNQPQHF
TRBV10-3	NA	NA	TRBJ2-7	TGTGCCGTAGGACGGGGCTACGAGCAGTACTTC	CAVGRGYEQYF
TRBV10-3	NA	NA	TRBJ1-6	TGTGCCATCAGTGATCGGCAGTTACTCAATCCGTCACCCCTCCACTTT	CAISDRQLLNPSPLHF
TRBV4-3	few	NA	TRBJ2-3	TGCGCCAGCAGCCAAGATCCTAGCCCGCCTGCAGATACGCAGTATTTT	CASSQDPSPPADTQYF
TRBV10-3	few	NA	TRBJ2-7	TGTGCCATCAGTGAGTCTGCGCAGGCTTCCAACGAGCAGTACTTC	CAISESAQASNEQYF
TRBV12-3/TRBV12-4	NA	NA	TRBJ2-3	TGTGCCAGCAGACCTCCTGTGGATACGCAGTATTTT	CASRPPVDTQYF
TRBV7-2	few	NA	TRBJ2-7	TGTGCCAGCAGCTTACCGGCAGGGAAATCCCACGAGCAGTACTTC	CASSLPAGKSHEQYF
TRBV3-1	many	NA	TRBJ2-7	TGTGCCAGCAGCCAAATCTTCAGGAACTCCTACGAGCAGTACTTC	CASSQIFRNSYEQYF
TRBV28	NA	NA	TRBJ2-6	TGTGCCAGCACCTCACCTCTAGGGGGTTCCTTCTCTGGGGCCAACGTCCTGACTTTC	CASTSPLGGSFSGANVLTF
TRBV5-1	NA	NA	TRBJ2-3	TGCGCCAGCAGCCTAAACCCTAGGGGGTTTAGCACAGATACGCAGTATTTT	CASSLNPRGFSTDTQYF
TRBV7-3	NA	NA	TRBJ2-7	TGTGCCAGCAGCTGGGGGGGCGGGCCTTACGAGCAGTACTTC	CASSWGGGPYEQYF
TRBV11-2	NA	NA	TRBJ2-4	TGTGCCAGACGGCTGGCGGGCTCGGGCAAAAACATTCAGTACTTC	CARRLAGSGKNIQYF
TRBV5-1	NA	NA	TRBJ1-2	TGCGCCAGCAGAAACTTAGGGGGAGCTAACTATGGCTACACCTTC	CASRNLGGANYGYTF
TRBV7-9	NA	NA	TRBJ2-7	TGTGCCAGCAGCTTAGGGCCAGGGAGAGTTTACGAGCAGTACTTC	CASSLGPGRVYEQYF
TRBV6-2/TRBV6-3	once	TRBD2	TRBJ2-7	TGTGCCAGCTCGGTAACTAGCGGTGCCTACGAGCAGTACTTC	CASSVTSGAYEQYF